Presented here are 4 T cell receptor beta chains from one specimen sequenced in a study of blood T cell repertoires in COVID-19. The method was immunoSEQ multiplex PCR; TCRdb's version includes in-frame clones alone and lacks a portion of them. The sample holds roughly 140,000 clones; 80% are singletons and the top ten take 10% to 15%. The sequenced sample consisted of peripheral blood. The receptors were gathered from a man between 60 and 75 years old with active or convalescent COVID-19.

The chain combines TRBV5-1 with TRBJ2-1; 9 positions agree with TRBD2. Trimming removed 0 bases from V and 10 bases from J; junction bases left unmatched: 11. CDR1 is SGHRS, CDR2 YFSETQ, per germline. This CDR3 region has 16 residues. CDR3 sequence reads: CASSLGRRGRAEEQFF. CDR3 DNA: TGCGCCAGCAGCTTGGGTCGTCGCGGGAGGGCGGAGGAGCAGTTCTTC.

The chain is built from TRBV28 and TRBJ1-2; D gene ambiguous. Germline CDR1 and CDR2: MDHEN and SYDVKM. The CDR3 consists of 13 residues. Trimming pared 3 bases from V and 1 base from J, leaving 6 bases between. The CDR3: CASSFAVNYGYTF. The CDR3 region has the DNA TGTGCCAGCAGTTTTGCAGTTAACTATGGCTACACCTTC.

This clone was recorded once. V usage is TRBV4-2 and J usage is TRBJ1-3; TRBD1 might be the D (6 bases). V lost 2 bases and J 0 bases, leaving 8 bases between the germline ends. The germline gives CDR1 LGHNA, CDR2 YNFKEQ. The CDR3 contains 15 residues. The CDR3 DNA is TGTGCCAGCAGCCAACCAGGGGCCTCTGGAAACACCATATATTTT. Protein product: CASSQPGASGNTIYF.

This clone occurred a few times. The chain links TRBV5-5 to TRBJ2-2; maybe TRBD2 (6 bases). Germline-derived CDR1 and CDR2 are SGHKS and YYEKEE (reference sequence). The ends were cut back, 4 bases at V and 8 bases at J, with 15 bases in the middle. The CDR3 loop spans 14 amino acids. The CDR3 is CASSPMGRGGELFF. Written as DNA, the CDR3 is TGTGCCAGCAGCCCTATGGGGCGGGGAGGGGAGCTGTTTTTT.